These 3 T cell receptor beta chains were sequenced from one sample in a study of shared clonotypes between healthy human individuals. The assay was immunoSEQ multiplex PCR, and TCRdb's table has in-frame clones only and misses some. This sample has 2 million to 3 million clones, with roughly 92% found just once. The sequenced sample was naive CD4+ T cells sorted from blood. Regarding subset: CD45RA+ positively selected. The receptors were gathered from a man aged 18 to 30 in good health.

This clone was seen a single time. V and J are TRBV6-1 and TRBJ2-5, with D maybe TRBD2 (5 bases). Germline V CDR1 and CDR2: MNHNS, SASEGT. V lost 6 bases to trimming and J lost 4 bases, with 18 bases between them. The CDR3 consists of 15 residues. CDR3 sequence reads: CASRDSDRWLETQYF. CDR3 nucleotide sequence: TGTGCCAGCAGGGACTCGGATCGATGGTTAGAGACCCAGTACTTC.

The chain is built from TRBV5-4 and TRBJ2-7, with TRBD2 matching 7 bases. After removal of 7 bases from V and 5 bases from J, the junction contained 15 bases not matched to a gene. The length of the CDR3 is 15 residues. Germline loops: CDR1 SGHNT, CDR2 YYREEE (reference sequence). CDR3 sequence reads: CASGGSGGGTNEQYF. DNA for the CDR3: TGTGCCAGCGGGGGATCGGGCGGGGGAACCAACGAGCAGTACTTC. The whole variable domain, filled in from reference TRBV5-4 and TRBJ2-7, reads ETGVTQSPTHLIKTRGQQVTLRCSSQSGHNTVSWYQQALGQGPQFIFQYYREEENGRGNFPPRFSGLQFPNYSSELNVNALELDDSALYLCASGGSGGGTNEQYFGPGTRLTVT.

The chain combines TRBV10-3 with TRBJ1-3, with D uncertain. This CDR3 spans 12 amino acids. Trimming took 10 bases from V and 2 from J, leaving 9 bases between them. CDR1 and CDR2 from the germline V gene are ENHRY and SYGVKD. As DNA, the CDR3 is TGTGCCACCCAGAGCCCTGGAAACACCATATATTTT. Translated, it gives CATQSPGNTIYF.